These 24 T cell receptor beta chains originate from one sample sequenced in a study of technical replicates of blood from a handful of donors. Generated by immunoSEQ multiplex PCR, the TCRdb table keeps only in-frame clones and is missing some. The sample lists some 77,000 clones, 80% to 95% occurring once. The sequencing sample was made of T cells isolated from PBMCs. These receptors all stem from a human donor in good health.

The table lists this clone with a few counts. The gene calls are TRBV5-4 and TRBJ1-1; 7 bases are shared with TRBD1. Germline V gene lookup returns CDR1 SGHNT and CDR2 YYREEE (reference sequence). The CDR3 totals 15 residues. The V and J ends lost 0 bases and 2 bases, in that order; junction bases with no gene match: 4. The CDR3 DNA is TGTGCCAGCAGCTTGGCAGGGGGAGGTAACACTGAAGCTTTCTTT. Translating gives CASSLAGGGNTEAFF.

This chain joins TRBV19 and TRBJ1-5; 9 nucleotides align to TRBD1. Germline lookup yields CDR1 LNHDA and CDR2 SQIVND (reference sequence). This CDR3 has 16 amino acids. V trimming: 1 base; J trimming: 5 bases; junction bases outside the gene matches: 6. In DNA, the CDR3 is TGTGCCAGTAGTATAGTCGGGACAGGGCTGCATCAGCCCCAGCATTTT. Translated: CASSIVGTGLHQPQHF.

The chain joins TRBV7-9 to TRBJ2-7; 12 bases agree with TRBD2. This CDR3 comprises 14 residues. Trimming took 5 bases from V and 3 from J; bases not matched to a gene: 2. Germline lookup yields CDR1 SEHNR and CDR2 FQNEAQ (reference sequence). CDR3 in DNA: TGTGCCAGCAGCCTGGGACTAGCGGGCTACGAGCAGTACTTC. Encoded protein: CASSLGLAGYEQYF.

J is TRBJ1-5 and V is TRBV28; TRBD1 aligns across 7 bases. With V trimmed by 6 bases and J by 7 bases, 3 bases remained unmatched. The germline V gene has CDR1 MDHEN and CDR2 SYDVKM. The CDR3 consists of 12 residues. CDR3 amino acids: CASRGQNQPQHF. CDR3 bases: TGTGCCAGCAGGGGACAGAACCAGCCCCAGCATTTT.

The gene calls are TRBV27 and TRBJ2-7; no definite D call. V was clipped by 3 bases and J by 0 bases, with 9 bases between them. Germline values: CDR1 MNHEY, CDR2 SMNVEV (reference sequence). The CDR3 sequence is 14 residues long. In DNA, the CDR3 is TGTGCCAGCAGTTTCAGTCCCTCCTCCTACGAGCAGTACTTC. Protein: CASSFSPSSYEQYF.

This clone was picked up a small number of times. V usage is TRBV6-5 and J usage is TRBJ2-2, with 7 positions matching TRBD2. Germline values: CDR1 MNHEY, CDR2 SVGAGI. V gave up 4 bases and J gave up 6 bases; unmatched junction bases: 8. The CDR3 has 15 residues. The CDR3 DNA is TGTGCCAGCAGTTTAGCGGGCCTTGATCCCGGGGAGCTGTTTTTT. This sequence encodes CASSLAGLDPGELFF.

This clone appeared a single time. J is TRBJ2-3 and V is TRBV5-6; 8 nucleotides align to TRBD1. This CDR3 has 15 residues. The V gene end was trimmed by 3 bases and the J gene end by 1 base; junction bases not matched to a gene: 4. The germline V gene has CDR1 SGHDT and CDR2 YYEEEE. Written as DNA, the CDR3 is TGTGCCAGCAGCTATCCGGGACAGGGCACAGATACGCAGTATTTT. Translation: CASSYPGQGTDTQYF.

The J gene is TRBJ2-3, the V gene TRBV6-6, with D unclear. This CDR3 region has 14 residues. V was shortened by 6 bases and J by 3 bases, with 13 bases between the two germline ends. Germline V gene data show CDR1 as MNHNY and CDR2 as SVGAGI (reference sequence). In nucleotides, the CDR3 is TGTGCCAGCAGCTTTACTACCCTTACAGATACGCAGTATTTT. Translated, it gives CASSFTTLTDTQYF.

J is TRBJ2-5 and V is TRBV11-3; D possibly corresponds to TRBD1 (5 bases). V lost 8 bases, J lost 5 bases, and 15 bases lay in between. There are 13 residues in the CDR3. Germline CDR1 reads SGHNT; CDR2 reads YENEEA. The CDR3 loop is CASPRVAGETQYF. In nucleotides, the CDR3 is TGTGCCAGCCCTCGGGTGGCAGGGGAGACCCAGTACTTC.

The chain couples TRBV30 to TRBJ2-7; possible D gene TRBD2, 6 bases. The V gene's germline CDR1 is GTSNPN and CDR2 SVGIG (reference sequence). Trimming removed 0 bases from V and 3 bases from J, with 9 bases in between. The CDR3 runs to 13 residues. CDR3 DNA sequence: TGTGCCTGGAGTGTAGGGACTTACTACGAGCAGTACTTC. It specifies CAWSVGTYYEQYF.

This chain joins TRBV5-6 and TRBJ1-3; D gene unclear. V shed 0 bases and J shed 0 bases, with 4 bases lying between them. Germline V CDR1 and CDR2: SGHDT, YYEEEE. The CDR3 covers 14 residues. The DNA of the CDR3 is TGTGCCAGCAGCTTGGGGAGCTCTGGAAACACCATATATTTT. It yields the protein CASSLGSSGNTIYF.

This clone was seen a single time. The rearrangement joins TRBV19 to TRBJ2-3, with D hard to call. Trimming removed 7 bases from V and 0 bases from J, with 11 bases in between. The CDR3 runs 14 residues. Germline V lookup: CDR1 LNHDA, CDR2 SQIVND (reference sequence). Here the CDR3 DNA reads TGTGCCAGTAAGTTAGACTCTAGCACAGATACGCAGTATTTT. Amino acid sequence: CASKLDSSTDTQYF.

The rearrangement links TRBV4-2 to TRBJ2-3, with 8 bases matching TRBD2. The CDR3 is made up of 17 amino acids. J lost 4 bases, V lost 1 base, and 10 bases had no gene match. Germline-derived CDR1 and CDR2 are LGHNA and YNFKEQ. CDR3 DNA sequence: TGTGCCAGCAGCCAAGTTTTTAAGCGGGAGTCGCCAGATACGCAGTATTTT. Translating it yields CASSQVFKRESPDTQYF.

This chain joins TRBV28 and TRBJ2-1; D might be TRBD1 (7 bases). This CDR3 is 17 amino acids long. Trimming pared 4 bases from V and 6 bases from J, leaving 22 bases between. Germline CDR1 and CDR2: MDHEN and SYDVKM. The DNA of the CDR3 is TGTGCCAGCAGTTCCCCCGGACAGGAAGGGACTTCCAATGAGCAGTTCTTC. Translating it yields CASSSPGQEGTSNEQFF. Together with reference TRBV28 and TRBJ2-1, the CDR3 gives the full variable domain: DVKVTQSSRYLVKRTGEKVFLECVQDMDHENMFWYRQDPGLGLRLIYFSYDVKMKEKGDIPEGYSVSREKKERFSLILESASTNQTSMYLCASSSPGQEGTSNEQFFGPGTRLTVL.

This clone was seen a single time. The chain uses TRBV11-3 and TRBJ2-5; D may be TRBD1 (6 bases). The V gene lost 7 bases and the J gene lost 4 bases, with 13 bases spanning the gap. This CDR3 comprises 13 residues. CDR1 SGHNT and CDR2 YENEEA come from the germline V gene. This chain's CDR3 is CASKDPQGETQYF. The CDR3 DNA reads TGTGCCAGCAAAGATCCACAGGGAGAGACCCAGTACTTC.

The chain joins TRBV5-4 to TRBJ1-1; perhaps TRBD1 as D (5 bases). The CDR3 consists of 15 residues. Trimming stripped 4 bases from V and 0 bases from J, with 13 bases between. The V gene's germline CDR1 is SGHNT and CDR2 YYREEE (reference sequence). The CDR3: CASSPSGPMNTEAFF. The CDR3 DNA reads TGTGCCAGCAGCCCCTCAGGGCCCATGAACACTGAAGCTTTCTTT.

V usage is TRBV6-1 and J usage is TRBJ2-7; the D gene is possibly TRBD1 (5 bases). The CDR3 sequence is 13 residues long. V was shortened by 8 bases and J by 1 base, with 12 bases between the two germline ends. The germline CDR1 and CDR2 sequences are MNHNS and SASEGT. This CDR3 reads CASQRGPSYEQYF. In nucleotides, the CDR3 is TGTGCCAGCCAAAGGGGCCCGTCCTACGAGCAGTACTTC.

J is TRBJ2-7 and V is TRBV18; 9 positions agree with TRBD1. The CDR3 totals 15 residues. With 1 base clipped from V and 5 bases from J, the junction kept 6 bases outside the gene matches. CDR1 and CDR2 from the germline V gene are KGHSH and LQKENI. This chain's CDR3 is CASSPLGTGTHEQYF. The CDR3 DNA reads TGTGCCAGCTCACCACTCGGGACAGGGACCCACGAGCAGTACTTC.

The chain has TRBV4-2 and TRBJ2-1; 8 bases align to TRBD2. Trimming removed 1 base from V and 16 bases from J; junction bases left unmatched: 6. Per the germline V gene, CDR1 is LGHNA and CDR2 is YNFKEQ. This CDR3 region has 12 residues. The CDR3, as DNA: TGTGCCAGCAGCCAAGGCGATAGCGGGACTTTCTTC. Translating it yields CASSQGDSGTFF.

J is TRBJ1-1 and V is TRBV7-2; possibly TRBD1 for D (5 bases). Trimming cost V 1 base and J 3 bases, with 9 bases left between them. The CDR3 contains 14 residues. The germline V gene encodes CDR1 SGHTA and CDR2 FQGNSA. CDR3 region: CASSLGGTYTEAFF. In DNA form, the CDR3 reads TGTGCCAGCAGCTTAGGAGGGACTTACACTGAAGCTTTCTTT.

The chain carries TRBV2 and TRBJ2-1; 7 bases agree with TRBD1. Per germline, CDR1 SNHLY and CDR2 FYNNEI. Losses at the gene ends were 11 bases for V and 5 bases for J; bases not matched to a gene: 12. The CDR3 spans 14 residues. The CDR3 loop is CASTGAEINNEQFF. For the CDR3, the DNA is TGTGCCTCCACAGGGGCGGAAATTAACAATGAGCAGTTCTTC.

The chain's CDR3 is CAISVAQNYGYTF. The CDR3 nucleotides are TGTGCCATCAGTGTAGCCCAAAACTATGGCTACACCTTC. The gene calls are TRBV10-3 and TRBJ1-2; D gene unclear. V was pared by 4 bases and J by 2 bases, with 8 bases between. Germline values: CDR1 ENHRY, CDR2 SYGVKD. The CDR3 has 13 amino acids.

The gene calls are TRBV6-1 and TRBJ2-3, with D uncertain. The germline gives CDR1 MNHNS, CDR2 SASEGT. This CDR3 region has 14 residues. V shed 9 bases and J shed 0 bases, with 13 bases lying between them. The CDR3 DNA is TGTGCCAGTCTAAGTTCCTCTAGCACAGATACGCAGTATTTT. It yields the protein CASLSSSSTDTQYF.

CDR3 amino acids: CASSVTSGGTETQYF. The CDR3 nucleotides are TGTGCCAGCAGCGTGACTAGCGGGGGAACAGAGACCCAGTACTTC. The rearrangement joins TRBV7-9 to TRBJ2-5; 12 bases match TRBD2. Germline CDR1 SEHNR, CDR2 FQNEAQ (reference sequence). After removal of 5 bases from V and 4 bases from J, the junction contained 5 bases not matched to a gene. CDR3 length: 15 residues.